These 27 T cell receptor beta chains came from one sample sequenced in a study of blood T cell repertoires in COVID-19. Profiled with immunoSEQ multiplex PCR; TCRdb holds only in-frame clones, not every one. The sample has fewer than 250,000 clones; around four fifths are singletons. Sequencing used peripheral blood. The receptors stem from a human donor in a cohort sampled during active COVID-19.

The chain recombines TRBV12-5 with TRBJ2-7; D is undetermined. The germline V and J ends were trimmed by 3 bases and 2 bases, with 14 bases remaining between them. CDR1 and CDR2 from the germline V gene are LGHNT and FRNRAP. This CDR3 contains 15 residues. CDR3 bases: TGTGCTAGTGGTTTCGCCCCCACTTCCGCCTACGAGCAGTACTTC. Protein: CASGFAPTSAYEQYF.

This clone has ten or more counts. V is TRBV6-5 and J is TRBJ1-3; D ambiguous. With 8 bases removed from V and 0 bases from J, the gap between germline ends came to 14 bases. Germline assignment: CDR1 MNHEY and CDR2 SVGAGI. The CDR3 covers 15 residues. The CDR3 nucleotides are TGTGCCAGCCGGGATAGACCAAACTCTGGAAACACCATATATTTT. It is translated as CASRDRPNSGNTIYF.

This sequence joins TRBV7-6 and TRBJ2-5; perhaps TRBD2 as D (6 bases). The CDR3 is made up of 14 amino acids. Germline-derived CDR1 and CDR2 are SGHVS and FNYEAQ. Trimming cost V 2 bases and J 9 bases, with 16 bases left between them. The CDR3 spells CASSLYSSGDPQYF. For the CDR3, the DNA is TGTGCCAGCAGCTTATATTCGTCGGGGGATCCCCAGTACTTC.

CDR3: CASSLGRSNSPLHF. The CDR3 DNA sequence: TGCGCCAGCAGTCTTGGCAGGTCTAATTCACCCCTCCACTTT. J is TRBJ1-6 and V is TRBV10-2; D uncertain. CDR1 and CDR2 (germline): WSHSY, SAAADI. The CDR3 loop spans 14 amino acids. The V and J ends lost 5 bases and 6 bases respectively, with 11 bases between them.

J is TRBJ2-2 and V is TRBV5-1; 7 bases are shared with TRBD2. V shed 3 bases and J 0 bases; nucleotides not matched to a gene: 5. The germline gives CDR1 SGHRS, CDR2 YFSETQ. CDR3 length equals 16 residues. The CDR3 bases are TGCGCCAGCAGCTCGATCGGACTAGCGAACACCGGGGAGCTGTTTTTT. It specifies CASSSIGLANTGELFF.

The chain has TRBV5-1 and TRBJ2-3, with 10 bases identical to TRBD2. The CDR3 is 14 residues long. After removal of 4 bases from V and 5 bases from J, the junction contained 4 bases not matched to a gene. The germline V gene encodes CDR1 SGHRS and CDR2 YFSETQ. The CDR3 sequence is CASSSSGGGDTQYF. For the CDR3, the DNA is TGCGCCAGCAGCAGCAGCGGGGGGGGAGATACGCAGTATTTT.

The rearrangement links TRBV11-2 to TRBJ2-2; D may be TRBD1 (6 bases). Trimming took 5 bases from V and 1 from J, leaving 14 bases between them. Germline V gives CDR1 SGHAT, CDR2 FQNNGV. This CDR3 has 16 residues. CDR3 protein: CASSANRVGNTGELFF. CDR3 coding DNA: TGTGCCAGCAGCGCGAACAGGGTCGGGAACACCGGGGAGCTGTTTTTT.

The chain joins TRBV25-1 to TRBJ2-5; D gene unclear. CDR1 and CDR2 (germline): MGHDK, SYGVNS. V was pared by 7 bases and J by 7 bases, with 10 bases between. CDR3 length: 11 residues. CDR3 in amino acids: CASTQSRTQYF. The CDR3 DNA reads as TGTGCCAGCACTCAGTCAAGGACCCAGTACTTC.

The genes are TRBV10-3 and TRBJ2-1, with 8 nucleotides matching TRBD2. Germline trimming cut 1 base from V and 8 bases from J; bases unmatched to any gene: 7. This CDR3 comprises 15 residues. In germline, CDR1 is ENHRY, CDR2 SYGVKD. The CDR3 loop reads CAISEYTGGPDEQFF. In DNA form, the CDR3 reads TGTGCCATCAGTGAGTATACGGGAGGGCCCGATGAGCAGTTCTTC.

In nucleotides, the CDR3 is TGTGCCAGCAGCGTATCCCAGAGCACAGATACGCAGTATTTT. It yields the protein CASSVSQSTDTQYF. The chain recombines TRBV9 with TRBJ2-3, with D uncertain. V lost 1 base to trimming and J lost 0 bases, with 6 bases between them. The CDR3 is made up of 14 amino acids. Germline V gene lookup returns CDR1 SGDLS and CDR2 YYNGEE.

This clone was counted a single time. The CDR3 nucleotides read TGTGCCAGCAAGGGCGCAGGGTCGAGAAGTCGTGGCTACACCTTC. Translated, it gives CASKGAGSRSRGYTF. The chain couples TRBV27 to TRBJ1-2, with a weak D call TRBD1 (5 bases). The CDR3 has 15 amino acids. With 7 bases removed from V and 7 bases from J, the gap between germline ends came to 22 bases. CDR1 and CDR2 (germline): MNHEY, SMNVEV (reference sequence).

The V and J genes are TRBV29-1 and TRBJ2-1; possibly TRBD2 for D (6 bases). This CDR3 has 12 residues. Trimming shortened V by 5 bases and J by 7 bases, and 12 bases separated the two germline ends. Germline CDR1 SQVTM, CDR2 ANQGSEA. The CDR3 DNA sequence: TGCAGCGTTCGACGGGGGATGAATGAGCAGTTCTTC. Protein: CSVRRGMNEQFF.

The J gene is TRBJ1-2, the V gene TRBV4-1; maybe TRBD1 (5 bases). The V gene lost 4 bases and the J gene lost 8 bases, with 20 bases spanning the gap. The length of the CDR3 is 15 residues. Looked up from germline, CDR1 is MGHRA and CDR2 is YSYEKL. CDR3 nucleotide sequence: TGCGCCAGCAGCCGAGGCCGTGGGGGGGAAGACGGCTACACCTTC. This codes for CASSRGRGGEDGYTF.

This sequence joins TRBV5-4 and TRBJ1-4; 7 bases are a match to TRBD1. The V segment lost 3 bases and the J segment 0 bases; nucleotides outside the gene matches: 5. Germline CDR1 SGHNT, CDR2 YYREEE (reference sequence). The CDR3 has 16 amino acids. Written as DNA, the CDR3 is TGTGCCAGCAGCTCTCGACAGGGCTCAACTAATGAAAAACTGTTTTTT. Translation gives CASSSRQGSTNEKLFF.

This clone was detected once. This rearrangement joins TRBV10-3 to TRBJ1-5; the match to TRBD1 covers 9 bases. The CDR3 is 19 amino acids. Unmatched junction bases numbered 9, after V lost 0 bases and J lost 0 bases. Per germline, CDR1 ENHRY and CDR2 SYGVKD. The CDR3 nucleotides read TGTGCCATCAGTGAGTCGGGTTGGGGACAGGGTTATAGCAATCAGCCCCAGCATTTT. This codes for CAISESGWGQGYSNQPQHF.

This clone was seen more than once but under ten times. V and J are TRBV6-5 and TRBJ2-7, with 8 bases aligning to TRBD2. Germline V gene sequence: CDR1 MNHEY, CDR2 SVGAGI. The CDR3 length is 13 residues. V trimming: 7 bases; J trimming: 0 bases; junction bases outside the gene matches: 2. The CDR3 nucleotides read TGTGCCAGCACGAGCGGGAGCTCCTACGAGCAGTACTTC. Protein: CASTSGSSYEQYF.

This clone was seen a single time. The J gene is TRBJ2-1, the V gene TRBV2; no clear D. V dropped 5 bases and J dropped 3 bases, with 11 bases sitting between them. This CDR3 region has 14 residues. CDR1 is SNHLY and CDR2 is FYNNEI in the germline V gene. CDR3 nucleotides: TGTGCCAGCAGTTTATCGCTAGGCTACAATGAGCAGTTCTTC. It translates to CASSLSLGYNEQFF. Using reference TRBV2 and TRBJ2-1 for the parts outside the CDR3, the full variable domain is EPEVTQTPSHQVTQMGQEVILRCVPISNHLYFYWYRQILGQKVEFLVSFYNNEISEKSEIFDDQFSVERPDGSNFTLKIRSTKLEDSAMYFCASSLSLGYNEQFFGPGTRLTVL.

The rearrangement links TRBV5-1 to TRBJ2-1; 9 nucleotides agree with TRBD2. This CDR3 is built from 17 residues. Germline assignment: CDR1 SGHRS and CDR2 YFSETQ. The junction had 10 bases not matched to a gene; V was cut back by 2 bases and J by 4 bases. Here the CDR3 reads CASSFLPASGIYNEQFF. The CDR3 DNA is TGCGCCAGCAGCTTTCTTCCCGCTAGCGGGATATACAATGAGCAGTTCTTC.

In DNA, the CDR3 is TGTGCCAGTAGTAGGACAGGGGGCGAATACGGCCAGCCCCAGCATTTT. Translated, it gives CASSRTGGEYGQPQHF. The chain uses TRBV19 and TRBJ1-5, with 11 bases aligning to TRBD1. In germline, CDR1 is LNHDA, CDR2 SQIVND (reference sequence). V gave up 4 bases and J gave up 7 bases; unmatched junction bases: 9. This CDR3 has 16 amino acids.

This clone appeared a few times. The genes are TRBV19 and TRBJ2-2; 9 bases match TRBD1. CDR3 length equals 12 residues. Germline loops: CDR1 LNHDA, CDR2 SQIVND (reference sequence). V dropped 8 bases and J dropped 6; count of bases not matched to a gene: 1. The CDR3 region is CASWTGAGELFF. CDR3 bases: TGTGCCAGTTGGACAGGGGCCGGGGAGCTGTTTTTT.

This clone has more than one count but fewer than ten. The V call is TRBV25-1, the J call TRBJ1-2; D remains ambiguous. Trimming took 9 bases from V and 4 from J, leaving 12 bases between them. Per germline, CDR1 MGHDK and CDR2 SYGVNS. The CDR3 runs to 12 residues. The CDR3 spells CASNAGGYGYTF. The CDR3 DNA reads TGTGCCAGTAACGCCGGCGGCTATGGCTACACCTTC.

The J gene is TRBJ2-2, the V gene TRBV5-1, with TRBD1 as a possible D gene (5 bases). Germline CDR1 and CDR2: SGHRS and YFSETQ. V lost 5 bases and J 4 bases, leaving 18 bases between the germline ends. The CDR3 has 16 residues. The CDR3 coding sequence is TGCGCCAGCAGACTTACCCAGGGTTTCGGCACCGGGGAGCTGTTTTTT. Residues: CASRLTQGFGTGELFF.

This clone was detected only once. V gene TRBV19 combines with J gene TRBJ2-2, with D perhaps TRBD1 (6 bases). The V gene's germline CDR1 is LNHDA and CDR2 SQIVND (reference sequence). This CDR3 region has 14 residues. V was cut by 2 bases and J by 5 bases, with 9 bases left in between. The CDR3 is CASSIQGTTGELFF. CDR3 in DNA: TGTGCCAGTAGTATACAGGGGACGACCGGGGAGCTGTTTTTT.

The J gene is TRBJ1-2, the V gene TRBV28; possible D gene TRBD1, 5 bases. CDR3 length equals 12 residues. Germline CDR1 MDHEN, CDR2 SYDVKM. Trimming removed 5 bases at V and 6 bases at J, with 10 bases between. The CDR3 loop reads CASSADMHGYTF. The CDR3 DNA reads TGTGCCAGCAGTGCGGACATGCATGGCTACACCTTC.

The chain uses TRBV7-8 and TRBJ1-1; D perhaps matches TRBD1 (6 bases). Germline CDR1 reads SGHVS; CDR2 reads FQNEAQ. This CDR3 region has 17 residues. V was clipped by 7 bases and J by 4 bases, with 25 bases between them. CDR3 in amino acids: CASTLKFWGGTVTEAFF. The CDR3 nucleotides are TGTGCCAGCACCCTCAAATTCTGGGGGGGCACAGTCACTGAAGCTTTCTTT. Based on the CDR3 plus reference TRBV7-8 and TRBJ1-1, the full variable domain is GAGVSQSPRYKVAKRGQDVALRCDPISGHVSLFWYQQALGQGPEFLTYFQNEAQLDKSGLPSDRFFAERPEGSVSTLKIQRTQQEDSAVYLCASTLKFWGGTVTEAFFGQGTRLTVV.

V is TRBV18 and J is TRBJ1-1, with 12 bases fitting TRBD1. The CDR3 covers 17 residues. J lost 2 bases, V lost 6 bases, and 10 bases had no gene match. Germline lookup yields CDR1 KGHSH and CDR2 LQKENI. The CDR3 bases are TGTGCCAGCTCGCTGAACACCGGGACAGGGGGCAACACTGAAGCTTTCTTT. It yields the protein CASSLNTGTGGNTEAFF.

This chain connects TRBV2 to TRBJ2-7; 10 bases line up with TRBD1. This CDR3 region has 15 residues. Germline V gene sequence: CDR1 SNHLY, CDR2 FYNNEI. V lost 4 bases and J lost 6; bases outside the gene matches: 9. Here the CDR3 reads CASSGLTGGHLEQYF. The CDR3 nucleotides are TGTGCCAGCAGTGGATTGACAGGGGGCCATCTCGAGCAGTACTTC.